This TCR beta chain is from a study of post-analysis software for immune sequencing data. This clonotype was picked up a small number of times. Its antigen is undetermined. Unique molecular identifiers had been added to the TCR beta cDNA libraries. TCRdb itself ran the PCR reads through MiXCR, one entry per CDR3 protein. Found here are over 150,000 distinct CDR3 sequences, roughly 34% of them singletons; the top ten hold under 30%. Germline CDR1 is DFQATT and CDR2 is SNEGSKA (reference sequence). The CDR3 covers 17 residues. Trimming left V 3 bases short and J 8 bases short, with 25 bases between. Broader study findings: A handful of TRBV segments occurring more often in patients than controls included TRBV5-6, TRBV5-1 and TRBV20-1.

The TCR comes from a girl aged 5-17 years with multiple sclerosis. The genes are TRBV20-1 and TRBJ1-4; a weak D match, TRBD1 (6 bases). The sample in question was blood, obtained after autologous hematopoietic stem cell transplantation. The CDR3 region is CSASALHLGGRGEKLFF. CDR3 nucleotides: TGCAGTGCTAGTGCACTCCACCTGGGGGGGCGCGGGGAAAAACTGTTTTTT.